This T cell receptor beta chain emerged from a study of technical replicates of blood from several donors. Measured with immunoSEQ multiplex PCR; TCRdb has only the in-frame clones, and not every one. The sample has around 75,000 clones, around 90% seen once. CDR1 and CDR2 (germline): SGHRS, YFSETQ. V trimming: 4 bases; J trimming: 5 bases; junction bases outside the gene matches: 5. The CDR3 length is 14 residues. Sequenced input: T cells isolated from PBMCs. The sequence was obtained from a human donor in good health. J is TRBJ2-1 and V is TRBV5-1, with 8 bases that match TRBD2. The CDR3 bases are TGCGCCAGCAGCGAATTACTAGCGGACAATGAGCAGTTCTTC. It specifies CASSELLADNEQFF.